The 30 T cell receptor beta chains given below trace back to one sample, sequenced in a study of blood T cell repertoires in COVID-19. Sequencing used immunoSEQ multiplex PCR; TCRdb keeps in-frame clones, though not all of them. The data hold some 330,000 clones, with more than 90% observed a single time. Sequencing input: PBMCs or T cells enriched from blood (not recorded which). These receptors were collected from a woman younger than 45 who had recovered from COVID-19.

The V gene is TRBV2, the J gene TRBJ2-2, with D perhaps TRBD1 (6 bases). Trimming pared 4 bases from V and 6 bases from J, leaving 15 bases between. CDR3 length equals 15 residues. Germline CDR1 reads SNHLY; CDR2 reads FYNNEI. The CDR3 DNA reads TGTGCCAGCAGTGGGTCGGACAGCCCGTCCGGGGAGCTGTTTTTT. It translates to CASSGSDSPSGELFF.

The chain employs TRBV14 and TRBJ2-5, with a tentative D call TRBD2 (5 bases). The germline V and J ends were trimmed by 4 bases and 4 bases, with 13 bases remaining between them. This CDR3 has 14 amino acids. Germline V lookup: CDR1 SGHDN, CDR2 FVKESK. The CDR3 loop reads CASSPSLAGETQYF. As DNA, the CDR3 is TGTGCCAGCAGCCCTTCCTTGGCGGGAGAGACCCAGTACTTC.

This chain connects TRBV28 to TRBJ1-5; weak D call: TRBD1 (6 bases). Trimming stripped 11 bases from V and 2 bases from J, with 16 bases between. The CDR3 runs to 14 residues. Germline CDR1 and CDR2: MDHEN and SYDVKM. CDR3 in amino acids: CAGNRAGGNQPQHF. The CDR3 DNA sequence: TGTGCCGGGAACAGGGCGGGCGGCAATCAGCCCCAGCATTTT.

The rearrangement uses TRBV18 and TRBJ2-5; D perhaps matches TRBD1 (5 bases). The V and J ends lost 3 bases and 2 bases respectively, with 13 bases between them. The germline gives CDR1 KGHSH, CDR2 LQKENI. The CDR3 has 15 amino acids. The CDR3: CASSPINGQQETQYF. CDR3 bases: TGTGCCAGCTCACCTATAAACGGACAACAAGAGACCCAGTACTTC.

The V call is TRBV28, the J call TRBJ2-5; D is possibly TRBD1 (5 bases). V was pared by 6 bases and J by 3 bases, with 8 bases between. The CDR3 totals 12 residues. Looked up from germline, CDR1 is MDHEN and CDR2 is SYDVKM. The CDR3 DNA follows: TGTGCCAGCAGGAGCAGGGAAGAGACCCAGTACTTC. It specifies CASRSREETQYF.

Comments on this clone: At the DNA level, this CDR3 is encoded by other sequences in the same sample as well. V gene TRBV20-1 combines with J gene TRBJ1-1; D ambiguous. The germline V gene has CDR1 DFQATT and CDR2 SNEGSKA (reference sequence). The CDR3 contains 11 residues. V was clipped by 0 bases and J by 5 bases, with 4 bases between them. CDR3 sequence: CSARDRTEAFF. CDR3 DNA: TGCAGTGCTAGAGATCGTACTGAAGCTTTCTTT.

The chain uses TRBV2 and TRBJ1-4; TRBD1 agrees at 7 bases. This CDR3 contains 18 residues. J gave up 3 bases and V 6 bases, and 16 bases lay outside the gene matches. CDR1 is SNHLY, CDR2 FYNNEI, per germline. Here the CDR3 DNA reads TGTGCCAGCAGAGACCCAGAACGAGGGGGCCTTTCTAATGAAAAACTGTTTTTT. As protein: CASRDPERGGLSNEKLFF.

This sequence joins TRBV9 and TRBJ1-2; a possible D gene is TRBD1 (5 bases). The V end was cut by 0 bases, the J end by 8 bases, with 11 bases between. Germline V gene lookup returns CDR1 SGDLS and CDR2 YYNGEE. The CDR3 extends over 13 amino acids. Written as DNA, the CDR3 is TGTGCCAGCAGCGTAGTATCAGGGTCGGGCTACACCTTC. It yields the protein CASSVVSGSGYTF.

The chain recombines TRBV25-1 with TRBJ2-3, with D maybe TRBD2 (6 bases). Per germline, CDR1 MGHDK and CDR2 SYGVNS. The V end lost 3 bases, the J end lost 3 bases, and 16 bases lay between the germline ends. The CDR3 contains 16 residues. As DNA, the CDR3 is TGTGCCAGCAGTGATTCGGATGGGGGAGGAACAGATACGCAGTATTTT. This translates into CASSDSDGGGTDTQYF.

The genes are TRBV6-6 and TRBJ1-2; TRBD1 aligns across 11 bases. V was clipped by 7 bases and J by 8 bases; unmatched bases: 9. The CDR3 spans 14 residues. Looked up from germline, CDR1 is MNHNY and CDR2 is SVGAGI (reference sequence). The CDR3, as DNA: TGTGCCAGCACTAGGGACAGGGGGACGGGCGGCTACACCTTC. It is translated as CASTRDRGTGGYTF.

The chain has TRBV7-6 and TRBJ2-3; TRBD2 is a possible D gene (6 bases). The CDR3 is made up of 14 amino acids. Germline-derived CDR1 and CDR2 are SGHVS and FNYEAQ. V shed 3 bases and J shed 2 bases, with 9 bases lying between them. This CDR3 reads CASSFSGNTDTQYF. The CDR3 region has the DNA TGTGCCAGCAGCTTTAGCGGTAACACAGATACGCAGTATTTT.

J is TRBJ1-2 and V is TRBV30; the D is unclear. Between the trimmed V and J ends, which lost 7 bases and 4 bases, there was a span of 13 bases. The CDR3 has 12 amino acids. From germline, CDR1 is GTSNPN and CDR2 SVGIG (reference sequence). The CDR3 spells CAFSPGVYGYTF. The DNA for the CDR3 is TGTGCCTTCTCTCCCGGGGTCTATGGCTACACCTTC.

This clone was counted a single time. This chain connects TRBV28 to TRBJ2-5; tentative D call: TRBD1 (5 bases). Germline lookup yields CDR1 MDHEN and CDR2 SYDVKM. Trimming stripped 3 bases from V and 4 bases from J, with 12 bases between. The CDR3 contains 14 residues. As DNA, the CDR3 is TGTGCCAGCAGTTTCAAGAATCAGGGAGAGACCCAGTACTTC. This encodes CASSFKNQGETQYF. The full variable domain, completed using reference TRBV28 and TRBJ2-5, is DVKVTQSSRYLVKRTGEKVFLECVQDMDHENMFWYRQDPGLGLRLIYFSYDVKMKEKGDIPEGYSVSREKKERFSLILESASTNQTSMYLCASSFKNQGETQYFGPGTRLLVL.

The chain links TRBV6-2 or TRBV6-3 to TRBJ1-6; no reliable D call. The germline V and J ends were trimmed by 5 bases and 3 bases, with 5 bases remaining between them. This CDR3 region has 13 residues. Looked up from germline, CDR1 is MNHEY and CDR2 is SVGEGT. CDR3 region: CASSNSYNSPLHF. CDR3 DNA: TGTGCCAGCAGTAACAGCTATAATTCACCCCTCCACTTT.

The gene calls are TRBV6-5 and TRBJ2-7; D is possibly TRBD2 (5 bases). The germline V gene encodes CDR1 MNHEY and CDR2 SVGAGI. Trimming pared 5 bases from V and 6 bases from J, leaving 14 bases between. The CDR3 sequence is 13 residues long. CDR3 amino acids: CASSSRGPREQYF. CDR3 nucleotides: TGTGCCAGCAGTAGCCGAGGGCCACGCGAGCAGTACTTC.

The chain's CDR3 is CASSLPVQGNNSPLHF. CDR3 DNA sequence: TGTGCCAGCAGTTTACCCGTACAGGGAAATAATTCACCCCTCCACTTT. The rearrangement joins TRBV28 to TRBJ1-6; possible D gene TRBD1, 6 bases. The CDR3 runs 16 residues. Between the trimmed V and J ends, which lost 2 bases and 5 bases, there was a span of 13 bases. CDR1 and CDR2 (germline): MDHEN, SYDVKM. The full variable domain, rest sourced from reference TRBV28 and TRBJ1-6, is DVKVTQSSRYLVKRTGEKVFLECVQDMDHENMFWYRQDPGLGLRLIYFSYDVKMKEKGDIPEGYSVSREKKERFSLILESASTNQTSMYLCASSLPVQGNNSPLHFGNGTRLTVT.

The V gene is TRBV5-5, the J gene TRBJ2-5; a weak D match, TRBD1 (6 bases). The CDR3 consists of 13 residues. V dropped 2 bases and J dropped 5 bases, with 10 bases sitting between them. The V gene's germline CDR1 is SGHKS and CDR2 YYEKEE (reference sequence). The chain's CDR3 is CASSLGGSETQYF. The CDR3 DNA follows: TGTGCCAGCAGCTTAGGGGGTTCGGAGACCCAGTACTTC.

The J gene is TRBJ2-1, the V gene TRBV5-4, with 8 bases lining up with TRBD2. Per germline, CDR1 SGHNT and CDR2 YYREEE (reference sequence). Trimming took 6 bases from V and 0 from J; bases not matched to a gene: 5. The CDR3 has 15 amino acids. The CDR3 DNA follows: TGTGCCAGCAAAACGGGGGGGTCCTCCTACAATGAGCAGTTCTTC. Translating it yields CASKTGGSSYNEQFF. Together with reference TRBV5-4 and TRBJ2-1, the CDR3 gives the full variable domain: ETGVTQSPTHLIKTRGQQVTLRCSSQSGHNTVSWYQQALGQGPQFIFQYYREEENGRGNFPPRFSGLQFPNYSSELNVNALELDDSALYLCASKTGGSSYNEQFFGPGTRLTVL.

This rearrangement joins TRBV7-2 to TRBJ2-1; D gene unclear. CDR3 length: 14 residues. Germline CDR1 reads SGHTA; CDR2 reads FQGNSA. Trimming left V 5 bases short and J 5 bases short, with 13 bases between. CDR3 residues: CASSIIQANNEQFF. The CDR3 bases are TGTGCCAGCAGCATCATCCAGGCAAACAATGAGCAGTTCTTC.

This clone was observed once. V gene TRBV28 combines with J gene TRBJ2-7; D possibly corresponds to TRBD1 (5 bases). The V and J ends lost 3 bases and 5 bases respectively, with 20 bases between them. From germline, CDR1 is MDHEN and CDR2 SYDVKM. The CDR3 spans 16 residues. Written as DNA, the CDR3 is TGTGCCAGCAGTTTTCTTCATCCAGGGTTGAGAGACGAGCAGTACTTC. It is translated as CASSFLHPGLRDEQYF. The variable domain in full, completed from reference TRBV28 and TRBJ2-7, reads DVKVTQSSRYLVKRTGEKVFLECVQDMDHENMFWYRQDPGLGLRLIYFSYDVKMKEKGDIPEGYSVSREKKERFSLILESASTNQTSMYLCASSFLHPGLRDEQYFGPGTRLTVT.

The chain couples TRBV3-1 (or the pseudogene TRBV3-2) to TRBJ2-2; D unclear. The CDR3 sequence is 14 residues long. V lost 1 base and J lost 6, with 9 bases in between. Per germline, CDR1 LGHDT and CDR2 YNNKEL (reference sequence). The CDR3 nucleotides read TGTGCCAGCAGCCAAGGACCCGCGGCCGGGGAGCTGTTTTTT. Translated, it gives CASSQGPAAGELFF.

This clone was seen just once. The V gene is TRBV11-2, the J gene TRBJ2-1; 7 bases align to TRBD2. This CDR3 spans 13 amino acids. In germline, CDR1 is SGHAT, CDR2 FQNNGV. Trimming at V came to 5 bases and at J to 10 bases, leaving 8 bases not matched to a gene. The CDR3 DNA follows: TGTGCCAGCAGCCTACATGGGACTACCGAGCAGTTCTTC. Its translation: CASSLHGTTEQFF.

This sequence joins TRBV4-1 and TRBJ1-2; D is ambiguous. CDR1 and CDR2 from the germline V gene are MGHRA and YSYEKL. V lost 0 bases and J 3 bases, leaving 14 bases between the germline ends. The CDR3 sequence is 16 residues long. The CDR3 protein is CASSQEASVFYYGYTF. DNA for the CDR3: TGCGCCAGCAGCCAAGAGGCCTCAGTCTTTTACTATGGCTACACCTTC.

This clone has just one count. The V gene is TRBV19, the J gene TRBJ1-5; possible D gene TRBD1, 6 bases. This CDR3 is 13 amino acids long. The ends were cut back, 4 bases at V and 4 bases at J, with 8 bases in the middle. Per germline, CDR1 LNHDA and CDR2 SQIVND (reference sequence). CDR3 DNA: TGTGCCAGTAGTACAGGGGAAAATCAGCCCCAGCATTTT. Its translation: CASSTGENQPQHF.

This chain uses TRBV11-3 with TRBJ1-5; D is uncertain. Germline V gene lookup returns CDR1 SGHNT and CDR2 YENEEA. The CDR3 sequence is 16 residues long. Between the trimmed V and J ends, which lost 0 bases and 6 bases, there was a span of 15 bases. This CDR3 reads CASSLDRKDGSQPQHF. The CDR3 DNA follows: TGTGCCAGCAGCTTAGATCGAAAGGATGGGAGTCAGCCCCAGCATTTT. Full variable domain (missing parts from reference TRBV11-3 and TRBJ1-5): EAGVVQSPRYKIIEKKQPVAFWCNPISGHNTLYWYLQNLGQGPELLIRYENEEAVDDSQLPKDRFSAERLKGVDSTLKIQPAELGDSAVYLCASSLDRKDGSQPQHFGDGTRLSIL.

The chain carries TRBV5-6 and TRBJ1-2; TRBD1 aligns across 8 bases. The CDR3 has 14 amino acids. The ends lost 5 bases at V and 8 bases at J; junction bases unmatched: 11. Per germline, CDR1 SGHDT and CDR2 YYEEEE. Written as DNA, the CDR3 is TGTGCCAGCAGATTCGACAGGGGCGCTCTAGGCTACACCTTC. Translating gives CASRFDRGALGYTF. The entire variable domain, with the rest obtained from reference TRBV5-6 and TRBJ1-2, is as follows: DAGVTQSPTHLIKTRGQQVTLRCSPKSGHDTVSWYQQALGQGPQFIFQYYEEEERQRGNFPDRFSGHQFPNYSSELNVNALLLGDSALYLCASRFDRGALGYTFGSGTRLTVV.

The CDR3 coding sequence is TGTGCCAGCTTAGCCGCTTCCACAGATACGCAGTATTTT. As protein: CASLAASTDTQYF. The J gene is TRBJ2-3, the V gene TRBV19; D unresolved. The ends were cut back, 9 bases at V and 2 bases at J, with 12 bases in the middle. The CDR3 contains 13 residues. Germline V lookup: CDR1 LNHDA, CDR2 SQIVND (reference sequence).

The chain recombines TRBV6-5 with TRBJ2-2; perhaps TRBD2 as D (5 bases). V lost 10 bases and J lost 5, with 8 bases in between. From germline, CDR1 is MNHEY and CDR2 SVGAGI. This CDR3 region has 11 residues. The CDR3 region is CATRLTGELFF. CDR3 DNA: TGTGCCACCAGACTAACCGGGGAGCTGTTTTTT.

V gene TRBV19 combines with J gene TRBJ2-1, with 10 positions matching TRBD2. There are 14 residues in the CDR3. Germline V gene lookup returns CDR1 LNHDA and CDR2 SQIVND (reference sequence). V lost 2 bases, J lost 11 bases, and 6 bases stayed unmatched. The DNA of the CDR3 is TGTGCCAGTAGTATACCTAGCGGGGGAGAAAAGCAGTTCTTC. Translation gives CASSIPSGGEKQFF.

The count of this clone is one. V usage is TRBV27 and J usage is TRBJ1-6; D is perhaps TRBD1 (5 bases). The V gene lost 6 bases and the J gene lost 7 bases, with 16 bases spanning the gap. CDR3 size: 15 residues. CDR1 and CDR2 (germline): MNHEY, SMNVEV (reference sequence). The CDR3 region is CASSEREGRNSPLHF. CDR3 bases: TGTGCCAGCAGCGAGAGGGAGGGGAGGAATTCACCCCTCCACTTT.